The 4 T cell receptor beta chains presented below share a single source sample, sequenced in a study of blood T cell repertoires in COVID-19. Generated by immunoSEQ multiplex PCR, the TCRdb table keeps only in-frame clones and is missing some. The profile shows about 240,000 clones, 87% of them singletons. Sequencing input: peripheral blood. The receptors derive from a man in his sixties who had recovered from COVID-19.

Turning to this clone: One junction end does not reproduce the germline sequence, and a read error may be involved. This specimen includes other DNA sequences encoding the same CDR3. The V call is TRBV24-1, the J call TRBJ2-6; D is possibly TRBD1 (5 bases). This CDR3 is built from 14 residues. Germline V gene sequence: CDR1 KGHDR, CDR2 SFDVKD. The CDR3 DNA reads TGTGCCACCGCGAACGGAGATGGGGCCAACGTTCTGACTTTC. Its translation is CATANGDGANVLTF.

On this clone itself: Distinct nucleotide sequences in the sample also encode this CDR3. This rearrangement joins TRBV29-1 to TRBJ2-3, with D possibly matching TRBD1 (6 bases). The CDR3 loop spans 12 amino acids. The germline V gene encodes CDR1 SQVTM and CDR2 ANQGSEA. The germline V and J ends were trimmed by 2 bases and 3 bases, with 6 bases remaining between them. The CDR3 loop reads CSVETGTDTQYF. The CDR3 nucleotides read TGCAGCGTTGAAACAGGGACAGATACGCAGTATTTT.

The J gene is TRBJ1-6, the V gene TRBV4-1; D not certain. Germline CDR1 MGHRA, CDR2 YSYEKL. Trimming removed 7 bases at V and 10 bases at J, with 14 bases between. This CDR3 has 13 residues. This chain's CDR3 is CASTGGAVSPLHF. CDR3 in DNA: TGCGCCAGCACTGGAGGCGCGGTGTCACCCCTCCACTTT.

This chain links TRBV27 with TRBJ1-3; no clear D gene. Germline V gives CDR1 MNHEY, CDR2 SMNVEV (reference sequence). V lost 6 bases, J lost 0 bases, and 6 bases lay in between. The CDR3 totals 13 residues. CDR3 region: CASRQNSGNTIYF. The CDR3 DNA follows: TGTGCCAGCAGACAGAACTCTGGAAACACCATATATTTT.